This TCR beta chain emerged from a study of cytotoxic CD8 clonotypes in ibrutinib-treated CLL. Overall study: The subjects consisted of about eleven relapsed/refractory and around 15 treatment-naive individuals, with 17 IGHV unmutated. Whole-study findings and limits: Clonality measured at baseline exceeded age-matched healthy donors, tracking circulating CD8+ T-cell counts. Under therapy, public clonotypes either contracted or stayed stable, and they were uncommon.

Sequencing used immunoSEQ multiplex PCR; TCRdb keeps in-frame clones, though not all of them. The sample has fewer than 90,000 clones, about 86% seen once. Concerning this clone: Its antigen is not known.

The CDR3 is 13 amino acids. V was clipped by 8 bases and J by 0 bases; unmatched bases: 3. Germline lookup yields CDR1 SGHRS and CDR2 YFSETQ. This chain uses TRBV5-1 with TRBJ1-2; 8 nucleotides match TRBD1. The starting material was PBMCs, obtained before ibrutinib treatment. This receptor was taken from a human donor with chronic lymphocytic leukemia. In DNA, the CDR3 is TGCGCCAGTGCGACAGGGGCTAACTATGGCTACACCTTC. It yields the protein CASATGANYGYTF.